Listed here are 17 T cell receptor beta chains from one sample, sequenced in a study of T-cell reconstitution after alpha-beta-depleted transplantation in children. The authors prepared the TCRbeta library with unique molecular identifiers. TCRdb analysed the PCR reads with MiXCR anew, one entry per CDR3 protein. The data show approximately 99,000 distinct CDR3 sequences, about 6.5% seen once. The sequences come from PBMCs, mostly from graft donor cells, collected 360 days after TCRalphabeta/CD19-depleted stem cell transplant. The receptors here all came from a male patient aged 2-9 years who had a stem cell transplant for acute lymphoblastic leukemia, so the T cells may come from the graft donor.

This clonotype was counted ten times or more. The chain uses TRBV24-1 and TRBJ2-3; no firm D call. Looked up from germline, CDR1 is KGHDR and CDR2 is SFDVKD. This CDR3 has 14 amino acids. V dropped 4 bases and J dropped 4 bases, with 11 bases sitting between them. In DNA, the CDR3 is TGTGCCACCAGTGACTGGCGGAAGGCAGATACGCAGTATTTT. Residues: CATSDWRKADTQYF.

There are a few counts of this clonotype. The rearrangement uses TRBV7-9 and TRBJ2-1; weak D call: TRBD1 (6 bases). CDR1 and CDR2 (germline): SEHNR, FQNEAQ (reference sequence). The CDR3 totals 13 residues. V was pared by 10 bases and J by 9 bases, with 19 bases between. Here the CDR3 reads CATQGKARGEQFF. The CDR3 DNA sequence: TGTGCCACCCAAGGGAAGGCCAGGGGTGAGCAGTTCTTC. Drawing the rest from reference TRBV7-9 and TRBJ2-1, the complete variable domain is DTGVSQNPRHKITKRGQNVTFRCDPISEHNRLYWYRQTLGQGPEFLTYFQNEAQLEKSRLLSDRFSAERPKGSFSTLEIQRTEQGDSAMYLCATQGKARGEQFFGPGTRLTVL.

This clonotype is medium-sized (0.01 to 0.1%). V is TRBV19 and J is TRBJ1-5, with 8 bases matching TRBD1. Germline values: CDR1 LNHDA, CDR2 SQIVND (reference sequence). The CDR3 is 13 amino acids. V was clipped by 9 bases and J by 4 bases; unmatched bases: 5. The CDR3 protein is CASGQGPNQPQHF. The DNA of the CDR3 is TGTGCCAGCGGACAGGGACCGAATCAGCCCCAGCATTTT.

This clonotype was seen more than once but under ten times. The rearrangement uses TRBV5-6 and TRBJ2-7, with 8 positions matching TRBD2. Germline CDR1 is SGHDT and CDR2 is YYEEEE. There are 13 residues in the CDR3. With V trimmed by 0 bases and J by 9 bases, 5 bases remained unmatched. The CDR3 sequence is CASSLGRREGQYF. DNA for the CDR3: TGTGCCAGCAGCTTGGGGAGACGGGAGGGGCAGTACTTC.

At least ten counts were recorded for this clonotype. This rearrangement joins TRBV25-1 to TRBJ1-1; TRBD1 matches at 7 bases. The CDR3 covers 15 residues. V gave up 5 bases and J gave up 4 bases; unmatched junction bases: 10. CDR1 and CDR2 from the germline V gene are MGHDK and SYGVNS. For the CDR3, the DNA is TGTGCCAGCAGTCCTTCCAGGGGGGGAATCACTGAAGCTTTCTTT. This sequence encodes CASSPSRGGITEAFF.

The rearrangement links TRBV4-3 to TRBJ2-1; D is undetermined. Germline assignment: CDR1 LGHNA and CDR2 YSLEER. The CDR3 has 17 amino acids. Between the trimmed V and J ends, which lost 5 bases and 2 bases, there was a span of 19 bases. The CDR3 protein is CASSEILSTHPYNEQFF. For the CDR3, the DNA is TGCGCCAGCAGCGAGATACTATCGACCCACCCCTACAATGAGCAGTTCTTC.

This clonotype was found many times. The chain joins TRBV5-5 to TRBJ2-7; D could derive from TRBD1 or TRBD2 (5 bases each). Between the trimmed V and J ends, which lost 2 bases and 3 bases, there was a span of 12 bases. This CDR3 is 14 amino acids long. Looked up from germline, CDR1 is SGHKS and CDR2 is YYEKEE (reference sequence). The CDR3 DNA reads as TGTGCCAGCAGCTTCCGGGACGGATACTACGAGCAGTACTTC. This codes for CASSFRDGYYEQYF.

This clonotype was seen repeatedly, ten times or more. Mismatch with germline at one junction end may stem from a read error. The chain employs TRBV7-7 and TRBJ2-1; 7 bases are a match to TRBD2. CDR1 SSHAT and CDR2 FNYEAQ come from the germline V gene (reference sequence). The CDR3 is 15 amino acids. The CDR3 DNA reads TGTGCTAGCAGCCTCGGGGCTAGCGGCTACAATGAGCAGTTCTTC. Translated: CASSLGASGYNEQFF.

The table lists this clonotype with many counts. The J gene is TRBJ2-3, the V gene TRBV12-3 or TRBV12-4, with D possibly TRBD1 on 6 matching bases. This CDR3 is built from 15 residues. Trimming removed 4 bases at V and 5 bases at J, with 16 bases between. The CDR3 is CASSSGQPPVDTQYF. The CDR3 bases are TGTGCCAGCAGTTCCGGACAGCCCCCGGTAGATACGCAGTATTTT.

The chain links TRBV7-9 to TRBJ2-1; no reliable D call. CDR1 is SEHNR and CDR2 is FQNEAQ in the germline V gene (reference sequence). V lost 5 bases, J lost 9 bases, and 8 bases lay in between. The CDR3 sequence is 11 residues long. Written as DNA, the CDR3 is TGTGCCAGCAGCCCTACGTCTGAGCAGTTCTTC. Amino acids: CASSPTSEQFF.

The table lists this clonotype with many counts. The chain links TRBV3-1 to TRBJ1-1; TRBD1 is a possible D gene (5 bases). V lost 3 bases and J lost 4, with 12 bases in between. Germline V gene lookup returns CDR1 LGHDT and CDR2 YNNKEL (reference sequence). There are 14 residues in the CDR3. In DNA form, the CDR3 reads TGTGCCAGCAGCCATGAGGGGAAGACCACTGAAGCTTTCTTT. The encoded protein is CASSHEGKTTEAFF.

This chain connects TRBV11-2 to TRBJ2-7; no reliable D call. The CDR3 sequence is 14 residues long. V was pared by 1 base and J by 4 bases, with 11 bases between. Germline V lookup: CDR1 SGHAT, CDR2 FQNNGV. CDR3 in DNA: TGTGCCAGCAGCTTAGCATTATCGCGATACGAGCAGTACTTC. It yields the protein CASSLALSRYEQYF.

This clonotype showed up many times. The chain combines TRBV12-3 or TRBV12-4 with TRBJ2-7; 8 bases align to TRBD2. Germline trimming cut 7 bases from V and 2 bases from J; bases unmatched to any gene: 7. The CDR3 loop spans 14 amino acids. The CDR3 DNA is TGTGCCAGCAACCCGGGGGGGTTTACCTACGAGCAGTACTTC. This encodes CASNPGGFTYEQYF.

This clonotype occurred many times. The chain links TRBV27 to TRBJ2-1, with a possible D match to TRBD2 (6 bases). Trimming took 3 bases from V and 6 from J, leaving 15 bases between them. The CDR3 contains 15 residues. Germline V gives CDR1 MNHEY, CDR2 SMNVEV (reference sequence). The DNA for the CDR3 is TGTGCCAGCAGTTTCCGGGACTCACGGCTCAATGAGCAGTTCTTC. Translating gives CASSFRDSRLNEQFF.

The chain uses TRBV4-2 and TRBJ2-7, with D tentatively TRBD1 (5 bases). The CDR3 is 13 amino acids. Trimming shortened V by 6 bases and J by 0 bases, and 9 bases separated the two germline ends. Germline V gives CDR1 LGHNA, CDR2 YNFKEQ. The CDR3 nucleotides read TGTGCCAGCAGGGACACACTCTCCTACGAGCAGTACTTC. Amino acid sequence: CASRDTLSYEQYF.

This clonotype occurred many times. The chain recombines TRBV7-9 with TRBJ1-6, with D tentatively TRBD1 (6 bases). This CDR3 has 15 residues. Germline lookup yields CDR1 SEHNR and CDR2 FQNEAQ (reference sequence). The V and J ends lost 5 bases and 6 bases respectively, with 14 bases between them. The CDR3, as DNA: TGTGCCAGCAGCCTAGGGGGGAGTCTTAATTCACCCCTCCACTTT. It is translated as CASSLGGSLNSPLHF. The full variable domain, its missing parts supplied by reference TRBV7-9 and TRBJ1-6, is DTGVSQNPRHKITKRGQNVTFRCDPISEHNRLYWYRQTLGQGPEFLTYFQNEAQLEKSRLLSDRFSAERPKGSFSTLEIQRTEQGDSAMYLCASSLGGSLNSPLHFGNGTRLTVT.

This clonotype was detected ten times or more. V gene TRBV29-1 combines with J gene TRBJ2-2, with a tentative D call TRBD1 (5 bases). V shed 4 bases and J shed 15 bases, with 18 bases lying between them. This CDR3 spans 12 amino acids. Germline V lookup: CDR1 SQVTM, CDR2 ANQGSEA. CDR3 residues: CSVVKRQGGVFF. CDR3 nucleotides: TGCAGCGTTGTGAAGCGTCAGGGTGGGGTGTTTTTT.